This T cell receptor beta chain was profiled in a study of control samples from healthy donors and cancer patients. There are 13 residues in the CDR3. V lost 4 bases, J lost 8 bases, and 12 bases lay in between. CDR1 and CDR2 from the germline V gene are KGHDR and SFDVKD. This clone came up a few times. TCRdb's copy holds only in-frame clones and misses some; the assay was immunoSEQ multiplex PCR. The top ten clones hold 3% to 3.5% of a sample with more than 120,000 clones, around 90% of them seen once. The sample taken for sequencing was blood. The sequence derives from a man aged 25-45 years in good health. This chain uses TRBV24-1 with TRBJ2-3, with D perhaps TRBD1 or TRBD2 (5 bases each). CDR3 sequence: CATSDPGPGTQYF. CDR3 DNA sequence: TGTGCCACCAGTGACCCGGGACCGGGTACGCAGTATTTT.